This T cell receptor (beta chain) came from a study of T-cell memory formation after mild COVID-19. Findings and limits, study-wide: The CD4+ clones that contracted clustered mainly within CM and EM, and the CD8+ clones concentrated in EMRA.

As regards this clonotype: Antigen: not known.

5'RACE with constant-segment primers yielded barcoded, UMI-tagged TCR alpha and TCR beta cDNA libraries. A single record per CDR3 protein comes from TCRdb applying MiXCR to the 5' RACE reads. Of about 360,000 distinct CDR3 sequences in the sample, about an eighth are singletons; the top ten hold roughly 22%. The TCR comes from a young man who had mild COVID-19 (a few samples of this study predate the infection). Cell type and time point are not known. The sample taken for sequencing was PBMCs or a T cell subset sorted from them (not recorded which).

Written as DNA, the CDR3 is TGCGCCAGCAGCTCCGGACAGGGGGCTCGGGAGCAGTACTTC. It yields the protein CASSSGQGAREQYF. The chain has TRBV5-1 and TRBJ2-7, with 11 positions matching TRBD1. The CDR3 totals 14 residues. The V segment lost 3 bases and the J segment 7 bases; nucleotides outside the gene matches: 6. Germline assignment: CDR1 SGHRS and CDR2 YFSETQ. Drawing the rest from reference TRBV5-1 and TRBJ2-7, the complete variable domain is KAGVTQTPRYLIKTRGQQVTLSCSPISGHRSVSWYQQTPGQGLQFLFEYFSETQRNKGNFPGRFSGRQFSNSRSEMNVSTLELGDSALYLCASSSGQGAREQYFGPGTRLTVT.